A selection of T cell receptor beta chains follows, all from one sample in a study of T cell responses to AZD1222 COVID-19 vaccine. Here immunoSEQ multiplex PCR was the method, and the copy in TCRdb shows in-frame clones only, minus some. The sample lists 120,000 or so clones; over 75% were seen once. Material: peripheral blood, obtained on day 0 of AZD1222 vaccination. Receptor source: an adult in good health. The CDR3 runs from the conserved cysteine through the conserved F or W. D genes are given only for firm matches. Size tells how often a clone was seen (once, few, many) or the class of an expanded clone, and some rows leave it out.

size,V,J,D,CDR3,DNA
once,TRBV5-6,TRBJ2-7,TRBD2,CASSPGTSGSHYEQYF,TGTGCCAGCAGCCCGGGGACTAGCGGGAGCCACTACGAGCAGTACTTC
-,TRBV4-3,TRBJ2-3,-,CASSQRWAASTDTQYF,TGCGCCAGCAGCCAACGCTGGGCCGCTAGCACAGATACGCAGTATTTT
few,TRBV18,TRBJ1-6,-,CASSPGLTTSPLHF,TGTGCCAGCTCGCCCGGTCTAACCACTTCACCCCTCCACTTT
-,TRBV4-1,TRBJ2-5,-,CASSGYQETQYF,TGCGCCAGCAGCGGGTACCAAGAGACCCAGTACTTC
-,TRBV5-6,TRBJ2-4,TRBD2,CASSSRSAGGPNIQYF,TGTGCCAGCAGCTCCAGATCGGCGGGAGGGCCAAACATTCAGTACTTC
-,TRBV6-5,TRBJ2-6,-,CASSYLLSGANVLTF,TGTGCCAGCAGTTACCTCCTCTCTGGGGCCAACGTCCTGACTTTC
few,TRBV10-3,TRBJ1-2,TRBD1,CAIRKDRANYGYTF,TGTGCCATCAGGAAGGACAGGGCCAACTATGGCTACACCTTC
-,TRBV6-5,TRBJ2-2,TRBD1,CASSYGQGANTGELFF,TGTGCCAGCAGTTACGGACAGGGAGCGAACACCGGGGAGCTGTTTTTT
-,TRBV19,TRBJ2-2,-,CATADPNTGELFF,TGTGCCACCGCGGACCCGAACACCGGGGAGCTGTTTTTT
-,TRBV24-1,TRBJ2-3,TRBD2,CATSDTVSGYTDTQYF,TGTGCCACCAGTGATACTGTTAGCGGGTACACAGATACGCAGTATTTT
-,TRBV19,TRBJ2-7,-,CASSLTGVPLWEQYF,TGTGCCAGTAGTCTGACAGGAGTCCCCTTGTGGGAGCAGTACTTC
-,TRBV29-1,TRBJ2-7,TRBD1,CSVEAGQGYEQYF,TGCAGCGTTGAAGCAGGACAGGGATACGAGCAGTACTTC
-,TRBV13,TRBJ2-7,-,CASSPRGSGNPYEQYF,TGTGCCAGCAGCCCTCGGGGAAGCGGCAACCCCTACGAGCAGTACTTC
-,TRBV7-2,TRBJ2-2,TRBD2,CASSLAGVRTGELFF,TGTGCCAGCAGTTTAGCGGGAGTACGGACCGGGGAGCTGTTTTTT
-,TRBV15,TRBJ1-2,-,CATSRDQTAYGYTF,TGTGCCACCAGCAGAGATCAAACAGCCTATGGCTACACCTTC
-,TRBV19,TRBJ1-1,TRBD1,CASSITGGTEAFF,TGTGCCAGTAGTATTACAGGGGGGACTGAAGCTTTCTTT
-,TRBV9,TRBJ1-2,-,CASSVDQGVYGYTF,TGTGCCAGCAGCGTAGACCAGGGTGTCTATGGCTACACCTTC
-,TRBV29-1,TRBJ2-2,TRBD1,CSVGFGTANTGELFF,TGCAGCGTGGGTTTCGGGACAGCGAACACCGGGGAGCTGTTTTTT
-,TRBV7-9,TRBJ1-2,-,CASSLATGRGAWGYTF,TGTGCCAGCAGCCTAGCCACGGGACGGGGGGCGTGGGGCTACACCTTC
-,TRBV12-5,TRBJ2-7,-,CASGPQAGNEQYF,TGTGCTAGTGGTCCCCAGGCGGGGAACGAGCAGTACTTC
-,TRBV5-8,TRBJ1-1,-,CASSLGVTENTEAFF,TGTGCCAGCAGTTTGGGGGTGACAGAAAACACTGAAGCTTTCTTT
once,TRBV7-2,TRBJ2-3,TRBD2,CASSPGLAVRTSTDTQYF,TGTGCCAGCAGCCCCGGACTAGCGGTGCGCACCAGCACAGATACGCAGTATTTT
-,TRBV9,TRBJ2-7,TRBD2,CASSVTGGDEQYF,TGTGCCAGCAGCGTAACCGGGGGGGACGAGCAGTACTTC
-,TRBV5-1,TRBJ1-2,-,CASSLDGAPSYTF,TGCGCCAGCAGCTTGGACGGGGCGCCGAGCTACACCTTC
-,TRBV28,TRBJ1-1,-,CASSLVGGHTEAFF,TGTGCCAGCAGTTTAGTTGGTGGCCACACTGAAGCTTTCTTT
-,TRBV6-5,TRBJ1-6,-,CASSYGIPLGSPLHF,TGTGCCAGCAGTTACGGGATCCCTCTGGGTTCACCCCTCCACTTT
-,TRBV5-1,TRBJ1-6,-,CASSLDGASLSPLHF,TGCGCCAGCAGCTTGGACGGGGCCAGCCTTTCACCCCTCCACTTT
-,TRBV19,TRBJ1-6,TRBD1,CASRVRGRLSSYNSPLHF,TGTGCCAGTAGAGTCAGGGGGCGTCTTAGCTCCTATAATTCACCCCTCCACTTT
-,TRBV28,TRBJ1-2,-,CASSFRSRNTF,TGTGCCAGCAGTTTTAGATCGCGTAACACCTTC
-,TRBV24-1,TRBJ2-5,TRBD1,CATSTATGNFQETQYF,TGTGCCACCAGTACGGCGACAGGGAATTTCCAAGAGACCCAGTACTTC
-,TRBV11-3,TRBJ1-2,TRBD1,CATSGGPHGYTF,TGTGCCACCTCAGGGGGGCCTCATGGCTACACCTTC
once,TRBV20-1,TRBJ2-1,-,CSAMKGEVQFF,TGCAGTGCGATGAAAGGCGAGGTGCAGTTCTTC
-,TRBV6-5,TRBJ2-1,-,CASSYGGGISYEQFF,TGTGCCAGCAGTTACGGGGGCGGGATATCCTATGAGCAGTTCTTC
few,TRBV11-3,TRBJ2-2,-,CASSLGLYLKAGSNTGELFF,TGTGCCAGCAGCCTTGGATTATACTTGAAGGCAGGATCGAACACCGGGGAGCTGTTTTTT